This TCR beta chain was identified during a study of blood T cell repertoires in COVID-19. Libraries were prepared by immunoSEQ multiplex PCR; TCRdb keeps only in-frame clonotypes and omits some of them. The sample has roughly 56,000 clones; approximately 89% are singletons. V gave up 4 bases and J gave up 9 bases, with 11 bases separating them. CDR3 size: 12 residues. The germline gives CDR1 SGDLS, CDR2 YYNGEE. Sequencing was done on a sample of peripheral blood. J is TRBJ2-1 and V is TRBV9; weak D call: TRBD2 (5 bases). The receptor was derived from a woman aged 60-70 years with COVID-19, enrolled during active disease. The CDR3 bases are TGTGCCAGCAGCCGGCTAGCCTCTGAGCAGTTCTTC. Amino acid sequence: CASSRLASEQFF. Combining the CDR3 with reference TRBV9 and TRBJ2-1 gives the whole variable domain DSGVTQTPKHLITATGQRVTLRCSPRSGDLSVYWYQQSLDQGLQFLIQYYNGEERAKGNILERFSAQQFPDLHSELNLSSLELGDSALYFCASSRLASEQFFGPGTRLTVL.